A single T cell receptor beta chain is shown here with its context. This receptor's antigen is unknown. Qualities for individual bases were not recorded, and no much larger clone is one base off. The sample belongs to a study of graft-versus-host responses after intestinal transplantation (dated by TCRdb to the early 2020s). The study in broad terms: The transplants that recipients got were multivisceral, liver-intestinal, or isolated intestinal. Graft-versus-host and host-versus-graft alloreactive T cell clones were tracked in the graft, circulation and bone marrow after intestinal transplantation using bulk TCR-beta CDR3 sequencing. A peak of at least 4% donor T cells among recipient peripheral blood mononuclear cells was the definition used for donor T cell macrochimerism. Alloreactive clones were identified by sequencing pre-transplant mixed lymphocyte reaction products and comparing them with unstimulated pre-transplant donor and recipient T cells. The cohort enrolled about two dozen intestinal transplant recipients, one of whom was a retransplant, and a few patients without pretransplant specimens were excluded. Instead of going to the commercial service, samples from a few later patients were sequenced in-house on an Illumina MiSeq and processed with MiXCR. Every recipient was given anti-thymocyte globulin induction, followed by around three years of maintenance tacrolimus and steroids.

Beyond this particular receptor, the publication reports: Patients with donor T cell macrochimerism had high GvH to HvG T cell clonal ratios in their allografts. Early after transplant, peak levels of circulating GvH clones were found to be associated with declines in HvG clones. The conclusions were limited by the relatively low number and heterogeneity of the intestinal transplant patients. GvH clones were found in recipient bone marrow, and some of the GvH clones appeared earlier in ileal mucosa or blood, which is consistent with an intestinal mucosal origin.

The library was made by the immunoSEQ multiplex PCR assay. Adaptive Biotechnologies carried out high-throughput TCR-beta CDR3 sequencing of genomic DNA for most patients. The paper's processing steps were these. Adaptive's ImmunoSEQ software was the source of the TCR sequencing data for 15 to 20 patients, while a few other patients were processed with MiXCR and VDJtools. CDR3 nucleotide sequences shared between donor and recipient were removed because their origin could not be assigned. Alloreactive clones required at least 2-fold expansion over unstimulated cells and minimum CFSE-low frequency of 0.002% (template counts) or 0.001% (read counts). A clone was considered mappable if detected in the sequenced pre-transplant spleen, lymph node, or MLR CFSE-low populations of the donor or recipient. The cumulative frequency of alloreactive clones was calculated as a percentage of all sequences, weighted by copy number. Held by TCRdb, this immuneACCESS table contains in-frame sequences only and omits some clones. Under half of the omission traces to an unresolved V gene where checked; the cause of the rest is unknown. V and J calls and clone size are copied from that table; D and trimming were computed from the DNA. The sample yields around 43,000 clones; 91% were counted once. 4.4% of the sample belongs to the ten largest clones.

CDR1 and CDR2 are read off the germline V gene as SGHTA and FQGNSA. Trimming costs V 0 bases and J 0 bases, and their ends lie 9 bases apart. The CDR3 goes from the cysteine to the phenylalanine over 16 residues. Just the 48-base CDR3 DNA is kept, in frame starting at base 1. Blood samples were collected up to 4 times in the first month after transplant and then at least monthly when available. The chain joins TRBV7-2 to TRBJ2-1; the D gene lacks a confident call. This material consisted of PBMCs, taken 524 days after transplant. This receptor was taken from a human patient who received an intestinal transplant, so some T cells may come from the graft donor. The nucleotide sequence reads TGTGCCAGCAGCTTAGCCAGCGTTTCCTCCTACAATGAGCAGTTCTTC. Its product reads: CASSLASVSSYNEQFF.